The next 10 T cell receptor beta chains were all read from a single sample in a study of blood T cell repertoires in COVID-19. The table came from immunoSEQ multiplex PCR; TCRdb's copy has only in-frame clones and leaves some out. The profile shows more than 350,000 clones, around 91% of them singletons. The material sequenced was PBMCs or T cells enriched from blood (not recorded which). The origin of the receptors is a man younger than 35 who had recovered from COVID-19.

The chain's CDR3 is CASSPRGQRNSPLHF. The CDR3 nucleotides read TGTGCCAGCAGCCCGCGAGGACAGCGAAATTCACCCCTCCACTTT. The chain couples TRBV9 to TRBJ1-6, with a possible D match to TRBD1 (6 bases). In germline, CDR1 is SGDLS, CDR2 YYNGEE. The V gene lost 4 bases and the J gene lost 7 bases, with 15 bases spanning the gap. This CDR3 has 15 amino acids.

The rearrangement links TRBV19 to TRBJ1-2; 8 bases align to TRBD1. J lost 8 bases, V lost 8 bases, and 7 bases had no gene match. The CDR3 is 12 amino acids. Germline V lookup: CDR1 LNHDA, CDR2 SQIVND (reference sequence). The CDR3 nucleotides are TGTGCCAGTCAGGACAGGGTAGAGGGCTACACCTTC. As protein: CASQDRVEGYTF.

This chain connects TRBV28 to TRBJ2-3; D is uncertain. V was cut by 6 bases and J by 2 bases, with 3 bases left in between. CDR1 is MDHEN, CDR2 SYDVKM, per germline. This CDR3 contains 11 residues. CDR3 sequence: CASSSTDTQYF. The CDR3 DNA is TGTGCCAGCAGCTCCACAGATACGCAGTATTTT.

This clone was detected a few times. V gene TRBV7-9 combines with J gene TRBJ2-1; D gene unclear. This CDR3 comprises 12 residues. The V gene's germline CDR1 is SEHNR and CDR2 FQNEAQ (reference sequence). V was trimmed by 1 base and J by 6 bases, leaving 4 bases between them. CDR3 coding DNA: TGTGCCAGCAGCTTAGGAGTCAATGAGCAGTTCTTC. Translation: CASSLGVNEQFF.

This clone was recorded once. The chain recombines TRBV11-2 with TRBJ1-4, with 8 bases fitting TRBD1. The CDR3 spans 17 residues. After removal of 0 bases from V and 6 bases from J, the junction contained 9 bases not matched to a gene. Germline values: CDR1 SGHAT, CDR2 FQNNGV. The chain's CDR3 is CASSLDGLRGPYEKLFF. For the CDR3, the DNA is TGTGCCAGCAGCTTAGATGGTCTCAGGGGGCCATATGAAAAACTGTTTTTT. The whole variable domain, remainder taken from reference TRBV11-2 and TRBJ1-4, is EAGVAQSPRYKIIEKRQSVAFWCNPISGHATLYWYQQILGQGPKLLIQFQNNGVVDDSQLPKDRFSAERLKGVDSTLKIQPAKLEDSAVYLCASSLDGLRGPYEKLFFGSGTQLSVL.

The V gene is TRBV28, the J gene TRBJ1-1; maybe TRBD1 (6 bases). Germline CDR1 MDHEN, CDR2 SYDVKM. The V and J ends lost 3 bases and 4 bases respectively, with 12 bases between them. This CDR3 is 14 amino acids long. In DNA form, the CDR3 reads TGTGCCAGCAGTTTCCGATTCAGGGGCACTGAAGCTTTCTTT. Translation: CASSFRFRGTEAFF.

DNA of the CDR3: TGTGCCAGCAGTTTGACTTCAGGGTTCGGGGAGACCCAGTACTTC. The encoded protein is CASSLTSGFGETQYF. The V call is TRBV28, the J call TRBJ2-5, with D possibly being TRBD1 (5 bases). The germline V gene encodes CDR1 MDHEN and CDR2 SYDVKM. Between the trimmed V and J ends, which lost 3 bases and 5 bases, there was a span of 16 bases. The CDR3 totals 15 residues.

This chain uses TRBV4-1 with TRBJ2-5, with D possibly matching TRBD1 (5 bases). V was clipped by 4 bases and J by 5 bases, with 17 bases between them. CDR3 length: 15 amino acids. Per germline, CDR1 MGHRA and CDR2 YSYEKL. The CDR3 region has the DNA TGCGCCAGCAGCCGAAGAATGCAGGCAGGGGAGACCCAGTACTTC. Translation: CASSRRMQAGETQYF.

The chain links TRBV9 to TRBJ1-5, with D unclear. The CDR3 is made up of 16 amino acids. Germline CDR1 is SGDLS and CDR2 is YYNGEE. The germline V and J ends were trimmed by 4 bases and 5 bases, with 19 bases remaining between them. CDR3 in amino acids: CASSPGEGRHYQPQHF. CDR3 nucleotides: TGTGCCAGCAGCCCCGGAGAGGGCAGACATTATCAGCCCCAGCATTTT.

The chain recombines TRBV4-2 with TRBJ2-7; D is possibly TRBD1 (5 bases). The V gene lost 1 base and the J gene lost 1 base, with 8 bases spanning the gap. Germline V gene lookup returns CDR1 LGHNA and CDR2 YNFKEQ. The CDR3 spans 14 residues. DNA of the CDR3: TGTGCCAGCAGCCAAGCAGGGCTATCCTACGAGCAGTACTTC. It specifies CASSQAGLSYEQYF.